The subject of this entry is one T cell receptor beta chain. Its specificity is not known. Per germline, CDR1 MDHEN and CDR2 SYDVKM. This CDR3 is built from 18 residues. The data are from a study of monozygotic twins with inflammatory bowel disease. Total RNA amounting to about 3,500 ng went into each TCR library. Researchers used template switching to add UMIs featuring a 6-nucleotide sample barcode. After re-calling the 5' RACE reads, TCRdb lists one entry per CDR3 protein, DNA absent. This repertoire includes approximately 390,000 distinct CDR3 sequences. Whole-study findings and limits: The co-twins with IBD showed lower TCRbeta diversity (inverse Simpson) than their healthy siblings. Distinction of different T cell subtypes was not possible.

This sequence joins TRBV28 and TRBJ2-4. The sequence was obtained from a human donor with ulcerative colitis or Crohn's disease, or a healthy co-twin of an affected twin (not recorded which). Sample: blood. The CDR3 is CASSLGSLLGLAKNIQYF.